The 20 T cell receptor beta chains given below trace back to one sample, sequenced in a study of T cells in Graves' hyperthyroidism and ophthalmopathy. Amplification of TCR beta CDR3 regions was performed using RNA transcripts as template. TCR CDR3 regions were first amplified by RT-PCR with HTBI primers. TCRdb used MiXCR to reprocess the multiplex PCR reads, holding one entry per CDR3 protein. Of hundreds of thousands of distinct CDR3 sequences listed, more than 14% are singletons. Sequencing was carried out using blood. These receptors were obtained from a woman aged 50 to 60 with Graves' ophthalmopathy.

V is TRBV5-4 and J is TRBJ2-3; 8 bases are a match to TRBD1. CDR3 length: 16 residues. With V trimmed by 4 bases and J by 0 bases, 7 bases remained unmatched. The germline CDR1 and CDR2 sequences are SGHNT and YYREEE (reference sequence). This CDR3 reads CASSRPGQESTDTQYF. CDR3 nucleotide sequence: TGTGCCAGCAGCCGCCCGGGACAGGAGAGCACAGATACGCAGTATTTT.

Worth noting for this clonotype: Given a much more abundant clone one base away, this may be a read error. The J gene is TRBJ2-7, the V gene TRBV7-9, with TRBD2 matching 8 bases. V was pared by 5 bases and J by 2 bases, with 11 bases of the junction left unmatched. The germline V gene has CDR1 SEHNR and CDR2 FQNEAQ (reference sequence). There are 16 residues in the CDR3. CDR3 coding DNA: TGTGCCAGCAGCCACCTGAGCGGGAGTCGGGCCTACGAGCAGTACTTC. Encoded protein: CASSHLSGSRAYEQYF.

There are many counts of this clonotype. The chain links TRBV5-1 to TRBJ2-5, with D maybe TRBD2 (5 bases). Germline-derived CDR1 and CDR2 are SGHRS and YFSETQ. With 5 bases removed from V and 0 bases from J, the gap between germline ends came to 11 bases. The CDR3 loop spans 14 amino acids. Written as DNA, the CDR3 is TGCGCCAGCAGTCCGGGAAGCTACCAAGAGACCCAGTACTTC. This translates into CASSPGSYQETQYF.

There are a few counts of this clonotype. CDR3 residues: CASSYRSVTNGANVLTF. CDR3 in DNA: TGTGCCAGCAGTTACAGGTCTGTGACAAACGGGGCCAACGTCCTGACTTTC. This rearrangement joins TRBV6-2 or TRBV6-3 to TRBJ2-6, with D hard to call. V was trimmed by 2 bases and J by 4 bases, leaving 15 bases between them. This CDR3 contains 17 residues. Germline V CDR1 and CDR2: MNHEY, SVGEGT.

The chain joins TRBV6-1 to TRBJ1-6; D is unclear. V shed 6 bases and J shed 6 bases, with 9 bases lying between them. CDR1 is MNHNS and CDR2 is SASEGT in the germline V gene. This CDR3 has 13 amino acids. The CDR3 DNA is TGTGCCAGCAGCTTCACAAGTAATTCACCCCTCCACTTT. Its protein is CASSFTSNSPLHF.

This clonotype appeared a few times. The rearrangement uses TRBV4-1 and TRBJ2-4; D is undetermined. The germline CDR1 and CDR2 sequences are MGHRA and YSYEKL. The V gene lost 1 base and the J gene lost 4 bases, with 5 bases spanning the gap. The CDR3 has 13 amino acids. CDR3 in amino acids: CASSQVLKNIQYF. The CDR3 coding sequence is TGCGCCAGCAGCCAAGTACTAAAAAACATTCAGTACTTC.

The chain couples TRBV5-1 to TRBJ2-7, with TRBD2 identical over 12 bases. CDR1 is SGHRS and CDR2 is YFSETQ in the germline V gene. This CDR3 has 18 amino acids. The V and J ends lost 0 bases and 0 bases, in that order; junction bases with no gene match: 7. CDR3 sequence: CASSLGLAGEVYSYEQYF. The CDR3 DNA is TGCGCCAGCAGCTTGGGACTAGCGGGAGAAGTCTACTCCTACGAGCAGTACTTC.

The chain carries TRBV5-1 and TRBJ2-1; D is unclear. Deletions cut 0 bases from V and 8 bases from J, with 12 bases between. The germline CDR1 and CDR2 sequences are SGHRS and YFSETQ. The CDR3 is made up of 14 amino acids. The CDR3 sequence is CASSLAAIVDEQFF. The CDR3 coding sequence is TGCGCCAGCAGCTTGGCCGCCATCGTTGATGAGCAGTTCTTC.

This clonotype was counted between two and nine times. This chain connects TRBV19 to TRBJ2-1; 10 positions agree with TRBD2. CDR3 length: 17 amino acids. Germline values: CDR1 LNHDA, CDR2 SQIVND (reference sequence). V was clipped by 6 bases and J by 0 bases; unmatched bases: 8. CDR3 coding DNA: TGTGCCAGTAGGCACAGACTAGCGGGTGTCTCCTACAATGAGCAGTTCTTC. Translation gives CASRHRLAGVSYNEQFF.

The V call is TRBV6-1, the J call TRBJ1-3, with 9 bases that match TRBD1. The germline gives CDR1 MNHNS, CDR2 SASEGT. The CDR3 extends over 16 amino acids. V shed 4 bases and J 0 bases; nucleotides not matched to a gene: 4. CDR3 DNA: TGTGCCAGCAGTGGGATACAGGGGGCCTCTGGAAACACCATATATTTT. Translation: CASSGIQGASGNTIYF.

In its sample, this clonotype was seen many times. This chain uses TRBV20-1 with TRBJ1-1, with 9 bases matching TRBD1. Per germline, CDR1 DFQATT and CDR2 SNEGSKA (reference sequence). The CDR3 extends over 14 amino acids. V trimming: 0 bases; J trimming: 5 bases; junction bases outside the gene matches: 4. CDR3 bases: TGCAGTGCTAGAGAAGGGACAGGGAGGACTGAAGCTTTCTTT. It is translated as CSAREGTGRTEAFF.

This clonotype appeared many times. The V gene is TRBV20-1, the J gene TRBJ2-5; no reliable D call. Trimming took 4 bases from V and 7 from J, leaving 10 bases between them. Germline V gene data show CDR1 as DFQATT and CDR2 as SNEGSKA (reference sequence). This CDR3 is 11 amino acids long. The CDR3: CSAMGLGTQYF. The DNA of the CDR3 is TGCAGTGCTATGGGTTTAGGGACCCAGTACTTC.

Concerning this clonotype itself: A much larger clone sits a single nucleotide away, making a read error possible. CDR3 in amino acids: CATSRDRGVGSPLHF. The CDR3 DNA sequence: TGTGCCACCAGCAGAGATCGAGGGGTCGGTTCACCCCTCCACTTT. The chain has TRBV15 and TRBJ1-6; the D gene is possibly TRBD1 (5 bases). From germline, CDR1 is LNHNV and CDR2 YYDKDF (reference sequence). V lost 0 bases and J 9 bases, leaving 12 bases between the germline ends. There are 15 residues in the CDR3.

This clonotype was picked up a small number of times. A read error may be the cause here, since a much bigger clone is one base away. The genes are TRBV7-3 and TRBJ2-1; D is uncertain. Germline CDR1 is SGHTA and CDR2 is FQGTGA. V dropped 0 bases and J dropped 9 bases, with 9 bases sitting between them. This CDR3 is 13 amino acids long. The CDR3: CASSLTMDLEQFF. The CDR3, as DNA: TGTGCCAGCAGCTTAACGATGGACCTTGAGCAGTTCTTC.

The chain carries TRBV2 and TRBJ2-2; D ambiguous. V was shortened by 4 bases and J by 6 bases, with 12 bases between the two germline ends. The CDR3 sequence is 14 residues long. Germline V gives CDR1 SNHLY, CDR2 FYNNEI. CDR3 sequence reads: CASSARRVPGELFF. The CDR3 DNA is TGTGCCAGCAGTGCTAGAAGGGTCCCCGGGGAGCTGTTTTTT.

There are many counts of this clonotype. V is TRBV18 and J is TRBJ1-6, with TRBD1 as a possible D gene (5 bases). CDR1 is KGHSH, CDR2 LQKENI, per germline. With 6 bases removed from V and 7 bases from J, the gap between germline ends came to 16 bases. The CDR3 is 15 amino acids. The CDR3 DNA reads as TGTGCCAGCTCGGCGGGGCAGGGCACCAATTCACCCCTCCACTTT. It yields the protein CASSAGQGTNSPLHF. The full variable domain, completed using reference TRBV18 and TRBJ1-6, is NAGVMQNPRHLVRRRGQEARLRCSPMKGHSHVYWYRQLPEEGLKFMVYLQKENIIDESGMPKERFSAEFPKEGPSILRIQQVVRGDSAAYFCASSAGQGTNSPLHFGNGTRLTVT.

The chain couples TRBV7-9 to TRBJ2-1; TRBD2 aligns across 9 bases. Germline CDR1 SEHNR, CDR2 FQNEAQ (reference sequence). The CDR3 runs to 15 residues. The junction had 6 bases not matched to a gene; V was cut back by 1 base and J by 8 bases. The CDR3 sequence: CASSLGPGLADEQFF. CDR3 DNA sequence: TGTGCCAGCAGCTTAGGTCCGGGACTAGCAGATGAGCAGTTCTTC.

This clonotype came up many times. CDR3 amino acids: CATSEKPGIGNYGYTF. DNA for the CDR3: TGTGCCACCAGTGAGAAACCGGGAATCGGTAACTATGGCTACACCTTC. J is TRBJ1-2 and V is TRBV24-1; D uncertain. This CDR3 contains 16 residues. Trimming took off 4 bases at V and 1 base at J, with 15 bases between the two ends. Germline-derived CDR1 and CDR2 are KGHDR and SFDVKD.

The sample holds a few counts of this clonotype. The chain combines TRBV2 with TRBJ2-2; tentative D call: TRBD2 (6 bases). In germline, CDR1 is SNHLY, CDR2 FYNNEI. The V end lost 6 bases, the J end lost 4 bases, and 18 bases lay between the germline ends. The CDR3 has 16 residues. CDR3 nucleotides: TGTGCCAGCAGGGCTAGCGTAAACCAAGGCACCGGGGAGCTGTTTTTT. Residues: CASRASVNQGTGELFF.

V and J are TRBV29-1 and TRBJ2-7; 12 nucleotides match TRBD2. The CDR3 spans 16 residues. CDR1 SQVTM and CDR2 ANQGSEA come from the germline V gene. With 0 bases clipped from V and 1 base from J, the junction kept 4 bases outside the gene matches. The CDR3 sequence: CSVEEMGTSGSYEQYF. Here the CDR3 DNA reads TGCAGCGTTGAAGAAATGGGGACTAGCGGGTCCTACGAGCAGTACTTC.